Detailed here is one TCR beta chain. Germline CDR1 is SGHDN and CDR2 is FVKESK. The CDR3 totals 16 residues. V shed 1 base, J shed 2 bases, and the junction held 6 bases outside the gene matches. The data were taken from a study of control samples from healthy donors and cancer patients. Data came from immunoSEQ multiplex PCR; TCRdb stores just in-frame clones and leaves some out. This sample yields about 90,000 clones, of which 90% are seen a single time; over 3% belongs to the top ten. The origin of this receptor is a woman under 30 in good health. This chain uses TRBV14 with TRBJ2-7; TRBD1 agrees at 9 bases. Material for sequencing was blood. CDR3 in DNA: TGTGCCAGCAGCCAAGGGAGACAGGGGGGTACCTACGAGCAGTACTTC. Protein: CASSQGRQGGTYEQYF.